Shown below are 9 T cell receptor gamma chains from a single sample sequenced in a study of gamma delta lymphoproliferative disorders and STAT genes. Sequencing used genomic DNA taken from PBMCs of patients and controls. TCRdb re-analyzed the multiplex PCR reads via CATT. The repertoire includes about 1,300 gamma-chain clones, roughly 13% of them detected once, and roughly 17% sits in the top ten. The sequenced material came from blood. These receptors were collected from a human donor in good health.

This clone ranks as large. The chain has TRGV2 and TRGJP2. Assignment of the J gene here rests on matching the DNA to germline, because TCRdb gives none. The trim removed 2 bases at V and 0 bases at J, leaving 3 bases unmatched. CDR1 and CDR2 from the germline V gene are EGSNGY and YDSYNSKV. The CDR3 runs 15 residues. CDR3 sequence: CATWDAYSSDWIKTF. The CDR3 coding sequence is TGTGCCACCTGGGACGCATATAGTAGTGATTGGATCAAGACGTTT.

In its sample, this clone is medium-sized. The chain joins TRGV8 to TRGJ1 or TRGJ2. In the absence of a J gene in TCRdb, the DNA was matched to germline to assign it here. Germline V gives CDR1 VENAVY, CDR2 YDSYNSRV. V was clipped by 3 bases and J by 6 bases; unmatched bases: 14. CDR3 length equals 15 residues. The CDR3 nucleotides are TGTGCCACCTGGGATGAGCGGGAAATTGGTTATAAGAAACTCTTT. It translates to CATWDEREIGYKKLF.

This clone is judged large. The rearrangement joins TRGV2 to TRGJP1. Assignment of the J gene here rests on matching the DNA to germline, because TCRdb gives none. This CDR3 comprises 16 residues. V shed 0 bases and J 2 bases; nucleotides not matched to a gene: 6. Germline CDR1 and CDR2: EGSNGY and YDSYNSKV. This CDR3 reads CATWDGPWTTGWFKIF. CDR3 DNA: TGTGCCACCTGGGACGGGCCATGGACCACTGGTTGGTTCAAGATATTT.

This clone is large. The chain links TRGV10 to TRGJP1. Because TCRdb records no J gene, it was assigned here through a match of the DNA to germline. TRGV10 belongs to the ORF category, with a function that is uncertain. V shed 8 bases, J shed 5 bases, and the junction held 9 bases outside the gene matches. This CDR3 is built from 14 residues. The CDR3 nucleotides read TGTGCTGCGTGGGATTTTGGTACTGGTTGGTTCAAGATATTT. This codes for CAAWDFGTGWFKIF.

Sample share makes this clone medium-sized. No DNA is shown, since the ends of the CDR3 on it are uncertain; the CDR3 is the one TCRdb lists. The V gene is given as TRGV11, and no J gene call is available. TRGV11 is assigned to the ORF class and has an uncertain function. The CDR3 has 19 amino acids, counting both end residues. The CDR3 loop is CTTVPAGLGSNPTGWFKIF.

This clone is judged medium-sized. The chain carries TRGV10 and TRGJ1 or TRGJ2. The J gene, left out of TCRdb, was set here by checking the DNA against germline. TRGV10 is marked as an open reading frame, function uncertain. This CDR3 comprises 16 residues. With V trimmed by 8 bases and J by 0 bases, 14 bases remained unmatched. DNA for the CDR3: TGTGCTGCGTGGGATTTGGCGACATTGAATTATTATAAGAAACTCTTT. Protein sequence: CAAWDLATLNYYKKLF.

In this sample, this clone is medium-sized. The J gene is TRGJ1 or TRGJ2, the V gene TRGV2. No J segment appears in TCRdb, so it was assigned here by matching the sequence to germline. The junction had 5 bases not matched to a gene; V was cut back by 0 bases and J by 3 bases. The CDR3 consists of 14 residues. Per germline, CDR1 EGSNGY and CDR2 YDSYNSKV. The CDR3 loop is CATWDGGSYYKKLF. The CDR3 bases are TGTGCCACCTGGGACGGGGGGAGTTATTATAAGAAACTCTTT.

Within the sample, this clone is medium-sized. The chain recombines TRGV3 with TRGJ1 or TRGJ2. Germline matching of the DNA provided the J gene here, since TCRdb leaves it blank. J lost 2 bases, V lost 1 base, and 8 bases had no gene match. Germline V CDR1 and CDR2: VTNTFY, YDVSTARD (reference sequence). The CDR3 is made up of 15 amino acids. CDR3 region: CATWDRPVDYYKKLF. The CDR3 DNA reads as TGTGCCACCTGGGACAGACCCGTAGATTATTATAAGAAACTCTTT.

The gene calls are TRGV3 and TRGJ1 or TRGJ2. As TCRdb names no J gene, one was assigned here on the basis of a DNA match to germline. Germline V gene lookup returns CDR1 VTNTFY and CDR2 YDVSTARD (reference sequence). The CDR3 consists of 10 residues. The CDR3 loop is CAPGTGTKLF. The CDR3 DNA reads as TGTGCACCTGGGACAGGCACGAAACTCTTT.